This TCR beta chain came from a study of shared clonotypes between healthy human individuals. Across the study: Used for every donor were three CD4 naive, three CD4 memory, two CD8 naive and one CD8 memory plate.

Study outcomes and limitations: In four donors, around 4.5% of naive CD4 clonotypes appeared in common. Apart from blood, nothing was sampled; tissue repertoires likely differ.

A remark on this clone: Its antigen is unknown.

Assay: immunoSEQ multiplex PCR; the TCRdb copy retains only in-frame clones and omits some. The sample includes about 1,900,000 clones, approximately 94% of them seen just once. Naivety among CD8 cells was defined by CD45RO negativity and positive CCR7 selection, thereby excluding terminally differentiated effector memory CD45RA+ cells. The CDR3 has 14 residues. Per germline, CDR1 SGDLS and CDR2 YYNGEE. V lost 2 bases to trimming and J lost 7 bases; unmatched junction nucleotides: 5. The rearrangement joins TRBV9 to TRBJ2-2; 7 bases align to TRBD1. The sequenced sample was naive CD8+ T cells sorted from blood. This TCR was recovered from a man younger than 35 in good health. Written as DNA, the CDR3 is TGTGCCAGCAGCGTCGCAGGGGACAGCGGGGAGCTGTTTTTT. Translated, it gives CASSVAGDSGELFF.